This T cell receptor beta chain stems from a study of identical twins. MiXCR, run by TCRdb on the 5' RACE reads, gives a single entry per CDR3 protein. This sample has over 500,000 distinct CDR3 sequences, with 22% found just once. This clonotype showed up just a few times. CDR3 length: 17 amino acids. CDR1 is SGHRS, CDR2 YFSETQ, per germline. Germline trimming cut 4 bases from V and 1 base from J; bases unmatched to any gene: 9. Separately, the same data were catalogued under a study of T cells expressing NK-cell markers. That investigation notes: For about 6 donors, the dominant NKG2C+ clonotypes made up about 1.0-8% of their CD8+ T cells. Four donors' CD3+CD56-NKG2C+ cells were dominated by the same clonotypes. Whether expanded NKG2C+ T cell clones were HCMV-specific remained unclear.

The J gene is TRBJ2-2, the V gene TRBV5-1, with TRBD2 matching over 8 bases. The TCR originated in a woman under 30 in good health. Sequencing was carried out using CD4+ T cells sorted from blood. CDR3 coding DNA: TGCGCCAGCAGCCCGCGGTTGAGCGGGGGGAACACCGGGGAGCTGTTTTTT. The encoded protein is CASSPRLSGGNTGELFF.